Listed below are T cell receptor beta chains from one sample, sequenced in a study of blood T cell repertoires in COVID-19. The assay was immunoSEQ multiplex PCR, and TCRdb's table has in-frame clones only and misses some. The table records approximately 240,000 clones, 70% to 90% of them present only once. Material for sequencing was peripheral blood. All receptors derive from a woman in her twenties or thirties who had recovered from COVID-19. Each CDR3 is given with its conserved first and last residue. D genes are given only for firm matches.

D	V	J	CDR3	DNA
TRBD1	TRBV24-1	TRBJ2-2	CATSEAGQGAGELFF	TGTGCCACCAGTGAAGCGGGACAGGGGGCCGGGGAGCTGTTTTTT
TRBD1	TRBV4-1	TRBJ2-7	CASSPRTGSYEQYF	TGCGCCAGCAGCCCCCGGACAGGCTCCTACGAGCAGTACTTC
TRBD1	TRBV5-1	TRBJ2-3	CASSLGVTGSTDTQYF	TGCGCCAGCAGCTTGGGGGTGACAGGGAGCACAGATACGCAGTATTTT
TRBD1	TRBV19	TRBJ2-3	CASSATGTVTDTQYF	TGTGCCAGTAGTGCTACCGGGACAGTCACAGATACGCAGTATTTT
NA	TRBV4-3	TRBJ2-3	CASSQRGKDTQYF	TGCGCCAGCAGCCAGCGAGGCAAAGATACGCAGTATTTT
TRBD1	TRBV5-1	TRBJ1-4	CASSQTLWGQGHPRSAEKLFF	TGCGCCAGCAGCCAGACCTTATGGGGACAGGGTCACCCACGCTCCGCTGAAAAACTGTTTTTT
NA	TRBV2	TRBJ2-3	CASSETADTQYF	TGTGCCAGCAGTGAGACTGCAGATACGCAGTATTTT
NA	TRBV4-3	TRBJ2-3	CASSQDRLTTDTQYF	TGCGCCAGCAGCCAAGACAGACTTACCACAGATACGCAGTATTTT
TRBD2	TRBV20-1	TRBJ2-1	CSASTGLAYNEQFF	TGCAGTGCTAGTACGGGACTAGCGTACAATGAGCAGTTCTTC
TRBD1	TRBV19	TRBJ1-6	CASRRTGDNSPLHF	TGTGCCAGTAGGAGGACAGGTGATAATTCACCCCTCCACTTT
NA	TRBV6-5	TRBJ1-6	CASQQTDSSPLHF	TGTGCCAGCCAGCAGACTGACTCTTCACCCCTCCACTTT
TRBD1	TRBV6-5	TRBJ2-7	CASKKTGSYEQYF	TGTGCCAGCAAGAAGACAGGGAGCTACGAGCAGTACTTC
TRBD1	TRBV5-1	TRBJ2-1	CASSPPDRDNEQFF	TGCGCCAGCAGCCCCCCTGACAGGGATAATGAGCAGTTCTTC
NA	TRBV3-1/TRBV3-2	TRBJ1-5	CASSRGTVNSNQPQHF	TGTGCCAGCAGCCGGGGGACTGTTAATAGCAATCAGCCCCAGCATTTT
TRBD2	TRBV5-4	TRBJ2-1	CASSLAGGLSYNEQFF	TGTGCCAGCAGCTTAGCGGGGGGGCTCTCCTACAATGAGCAGTTCTTC
TRBD2	TRBV20-1	TRBJ2-3	CSASLAGADTQYF	TGCAGTGCTAGTTTAGCGGGGGCGGATACGCAGTATTTT
NA	TRBV20-1	TRBJ1-6	CSASTTGGSNNSPLHF	TGCAGTGCTAGTACGACGGGGGGTTCAAATAATTCACCCCTCCACTTT
TRBD1	TRBV2	TRBJ1-5	CASSGGTGDQPQHF	TGTGCCAGCAGTGGGGGGACAGGGGATCAGCCCCAGCATTTT